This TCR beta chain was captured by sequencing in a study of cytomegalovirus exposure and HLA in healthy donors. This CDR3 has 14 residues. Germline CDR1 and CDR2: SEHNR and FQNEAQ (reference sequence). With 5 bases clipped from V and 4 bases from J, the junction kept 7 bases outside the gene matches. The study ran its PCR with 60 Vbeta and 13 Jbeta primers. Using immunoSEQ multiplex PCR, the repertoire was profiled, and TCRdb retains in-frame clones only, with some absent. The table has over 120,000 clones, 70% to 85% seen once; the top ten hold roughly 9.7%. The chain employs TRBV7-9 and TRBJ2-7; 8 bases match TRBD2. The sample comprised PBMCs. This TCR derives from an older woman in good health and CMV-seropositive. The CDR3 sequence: CASSPGLARYEQYF. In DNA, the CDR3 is TGTGCCAGCAGCCCCGGACTAGCTAGGTACGAGCAGTACTTC.